The clone carrying this T cell receptor (beta chain) was seen many times. Its cognate antigen is unknown. Germline V CDR1 and CDR2: SGHAT, FQNNGV. The CDR3 is made up of 12 amino acids. Trimming took off 5 bases at V and 5 bases at J, with 9 bases between the two ends. The data are from a study of T cells in Graves' hyperthyroidism and ophthalmopathy. Study at large: At initial diagnosis, before any treatment had begun, peripheral blood was obtained.

The source material, RNA transcripts, was used to amplify TCR beta CDR3 regions. RT-PCR in the first round (using the HTBI primer set) targeted the TCR CDR3. TCRdb reprocessed the multiplex PCR reads with MiXCR, giving one entry per CDR3 protein. The sample consists of 490,000 or so distinct CDR3 sequences, around a fifth of them appearing once. Study results and caveats: Blood also contained most expanded thyroid clonotypes above 0.001.

This TCR came from a woman in her 70s with Graves' ophthalmopathy. The rearrangement joins TRBV11-2 to TRBJ1-2; D gene ambiguous. The sample was blood. The DNA of the CDR3 is TGTGCCAGCAGCAGCGAAGGGTATGGCTACACCTTC. Residues: CASSSEGYGYTF. Supplemented by reference TRBV11-2 and TRBJ1-2, the full variable domain reads EAGVAQSPRYKIIEKRQSVAFWCNPISGHATLYWYQQILGQGPKLLIQFQNNGVVDDSQLPKDRFSAERLKGVDSTLKIQPAKLEDSAVYLCASSSEGYGYTFGSGTRLTVV.